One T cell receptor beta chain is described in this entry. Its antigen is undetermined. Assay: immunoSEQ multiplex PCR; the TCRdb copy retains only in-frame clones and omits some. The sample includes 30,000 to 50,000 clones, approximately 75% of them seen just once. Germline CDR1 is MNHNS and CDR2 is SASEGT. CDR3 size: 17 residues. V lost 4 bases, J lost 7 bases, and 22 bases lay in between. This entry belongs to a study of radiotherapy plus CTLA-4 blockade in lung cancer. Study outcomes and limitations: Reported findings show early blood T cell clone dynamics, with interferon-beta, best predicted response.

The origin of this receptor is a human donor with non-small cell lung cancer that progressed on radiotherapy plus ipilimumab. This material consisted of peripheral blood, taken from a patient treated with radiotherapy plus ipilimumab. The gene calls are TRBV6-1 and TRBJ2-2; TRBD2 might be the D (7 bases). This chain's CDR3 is CASSGGGLLGAVGELFF. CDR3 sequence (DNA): TGTGCCAGCAGTGGGGGGGGCCTTCTCGGGGCGGTCGGGGAGCTGTTTTTT.